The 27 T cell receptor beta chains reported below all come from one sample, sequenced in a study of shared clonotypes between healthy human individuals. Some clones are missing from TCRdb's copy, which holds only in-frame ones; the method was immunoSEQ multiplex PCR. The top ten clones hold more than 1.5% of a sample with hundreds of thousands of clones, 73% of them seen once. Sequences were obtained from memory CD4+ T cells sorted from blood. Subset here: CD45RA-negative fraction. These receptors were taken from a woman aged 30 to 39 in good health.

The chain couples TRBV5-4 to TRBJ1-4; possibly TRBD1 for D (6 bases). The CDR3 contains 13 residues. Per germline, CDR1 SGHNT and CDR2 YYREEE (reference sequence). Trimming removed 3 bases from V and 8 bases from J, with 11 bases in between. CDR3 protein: CASSSGTTEKLFF. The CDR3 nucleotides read TGTGCCAGCAGCTCCGGGACAACAGAAAAACTGTTTTTT.

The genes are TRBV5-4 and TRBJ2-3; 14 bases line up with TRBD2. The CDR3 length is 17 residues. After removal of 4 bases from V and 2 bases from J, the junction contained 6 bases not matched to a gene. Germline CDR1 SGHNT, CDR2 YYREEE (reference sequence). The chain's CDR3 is CASSPLGLAGDTDTQYF. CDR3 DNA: TGTGCCAGCAGCCCACTGGGACTAGCGGGAGACACAGATACGCAGTATTTT.

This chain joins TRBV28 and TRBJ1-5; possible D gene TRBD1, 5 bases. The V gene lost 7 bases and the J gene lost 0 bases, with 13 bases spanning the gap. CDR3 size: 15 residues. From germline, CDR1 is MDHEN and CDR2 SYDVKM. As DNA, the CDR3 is TGTGCCAGCACCTCCCCCCAGGGTAGCAATCAGCCCCAGCATTTT. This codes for CASTSPQGSNQPQHF.

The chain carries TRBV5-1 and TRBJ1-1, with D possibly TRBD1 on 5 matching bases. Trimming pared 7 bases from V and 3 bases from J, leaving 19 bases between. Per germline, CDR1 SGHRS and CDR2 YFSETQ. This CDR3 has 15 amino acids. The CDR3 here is CASASGGGPDTEAFF. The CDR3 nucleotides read TGCGCCAGCGCGTCGGGCGGGGGACCGGACACTGAAGCTTTCTTT.

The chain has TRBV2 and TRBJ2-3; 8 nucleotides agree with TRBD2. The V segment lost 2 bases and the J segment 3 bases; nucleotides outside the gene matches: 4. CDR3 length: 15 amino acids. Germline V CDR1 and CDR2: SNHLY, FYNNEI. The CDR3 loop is CASSEPGTRTDTQYF. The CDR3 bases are TGTGCCAGCAGTGAACCCGGGACTAGGACAGATACGCAGTATTTT.

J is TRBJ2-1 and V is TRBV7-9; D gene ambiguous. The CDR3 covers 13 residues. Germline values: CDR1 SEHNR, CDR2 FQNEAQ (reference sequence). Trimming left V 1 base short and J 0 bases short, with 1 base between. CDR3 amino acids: CASSLGSYNEQFF. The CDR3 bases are TGTGCCAGCAGCTTAGGCTCCTACAATGAGCAGTTCTTC.

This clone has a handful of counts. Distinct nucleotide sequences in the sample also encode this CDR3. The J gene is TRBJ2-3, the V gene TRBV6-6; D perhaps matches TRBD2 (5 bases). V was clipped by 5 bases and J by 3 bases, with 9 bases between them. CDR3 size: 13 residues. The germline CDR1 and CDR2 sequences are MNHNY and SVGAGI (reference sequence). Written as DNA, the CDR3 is TGTGCCAGCAGTGGACTGGGGACAGATACGCAGTATTTT. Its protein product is CASSGLGTDTQYF.

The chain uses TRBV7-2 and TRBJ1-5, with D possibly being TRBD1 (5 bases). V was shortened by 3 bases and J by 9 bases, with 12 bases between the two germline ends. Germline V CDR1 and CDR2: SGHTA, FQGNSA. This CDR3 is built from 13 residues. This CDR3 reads CASSFGGNTPQHF. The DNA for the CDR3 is TGTGCCAGCAGCTTTGGGGGGAACACGCCCCAGCATTTT.

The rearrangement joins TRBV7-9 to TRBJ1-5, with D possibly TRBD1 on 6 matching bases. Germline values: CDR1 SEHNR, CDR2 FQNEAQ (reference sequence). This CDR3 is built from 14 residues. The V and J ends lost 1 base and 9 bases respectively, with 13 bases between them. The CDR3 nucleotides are TGTGCCAGCAGCTTAGACAGGGCCTTGGCGCCCCAGCATTTT. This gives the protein CASSLDRALAPQHF.

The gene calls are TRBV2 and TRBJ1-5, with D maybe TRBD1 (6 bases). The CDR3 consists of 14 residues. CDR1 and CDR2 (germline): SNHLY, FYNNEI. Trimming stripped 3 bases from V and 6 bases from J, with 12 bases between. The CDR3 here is CASSDRTAFQPQHF. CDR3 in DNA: TGTGCCAGCAGTGACCGGACAGCTTTTCAGCCCCAGCATTTT.

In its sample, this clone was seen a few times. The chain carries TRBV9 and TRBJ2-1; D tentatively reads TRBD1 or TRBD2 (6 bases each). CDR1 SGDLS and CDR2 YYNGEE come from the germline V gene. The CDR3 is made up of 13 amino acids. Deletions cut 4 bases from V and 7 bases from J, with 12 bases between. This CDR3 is CASSSRGRNEQFF. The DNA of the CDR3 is TGTGCCAGCAGCTCGAGGGGGAGGAATGAGCAGTTCTTC.

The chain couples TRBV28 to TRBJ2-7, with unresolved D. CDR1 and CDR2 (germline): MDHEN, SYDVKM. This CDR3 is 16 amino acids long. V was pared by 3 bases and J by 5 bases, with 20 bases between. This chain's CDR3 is CASSFNLGKGKDEQYF. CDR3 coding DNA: TGTGCCAGCAGTTTCAATTTGGGCAAGGGTAAGGACGAGCAGTACTTC.

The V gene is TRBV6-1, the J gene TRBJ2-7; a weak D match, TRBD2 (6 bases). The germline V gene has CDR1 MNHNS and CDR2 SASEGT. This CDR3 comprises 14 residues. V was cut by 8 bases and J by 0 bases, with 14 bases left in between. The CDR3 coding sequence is TGTGCCAGCGGTAGGGACTTCAGCTCCTACGAGCAGTACTTC. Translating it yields CASGRDFSSYEQYF.

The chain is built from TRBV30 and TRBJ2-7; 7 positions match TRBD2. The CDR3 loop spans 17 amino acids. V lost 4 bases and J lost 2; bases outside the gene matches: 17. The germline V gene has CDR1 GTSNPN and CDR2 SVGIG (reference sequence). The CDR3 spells CAWNPGRSRDPTYEQYF. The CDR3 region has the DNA TGTGCCTGGAACCCCGGGAGGTCCCGAGATCCCACCTACGAGCAGTACTTC.

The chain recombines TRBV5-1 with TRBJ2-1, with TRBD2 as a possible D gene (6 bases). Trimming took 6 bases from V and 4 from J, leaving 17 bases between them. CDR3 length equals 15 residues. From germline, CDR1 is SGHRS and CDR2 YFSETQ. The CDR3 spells CASTVQGGTYNEQFF. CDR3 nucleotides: TGCGCCAGCACAGTCCAGGGCGGGACTTACAATGAGCAGTTCTTC.

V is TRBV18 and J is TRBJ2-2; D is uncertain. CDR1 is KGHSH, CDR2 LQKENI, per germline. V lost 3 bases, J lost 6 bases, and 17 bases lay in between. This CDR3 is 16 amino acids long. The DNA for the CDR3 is TGTGCCAGCTCACCGAGCTCTCCCGGCGGTCCCGGGGAGCTGTTTTTT. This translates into CASSPSSPGGPGELFF.

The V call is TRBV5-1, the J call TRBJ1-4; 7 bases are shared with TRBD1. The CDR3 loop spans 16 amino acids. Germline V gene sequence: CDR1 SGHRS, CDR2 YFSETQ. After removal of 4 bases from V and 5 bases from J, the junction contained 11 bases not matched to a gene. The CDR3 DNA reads TGCGCCAGCAGCCTGGTACCCGGGACAGCGAATGAAAAACTGTTTTTT. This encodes CASSLVPGTANEKLFF.

The CDR3 bases are TGTGCCAGCAGCTTACAGATCGATAGCAATCAGCCCCAGCATTTT. Protein sequence: CASSLQIDSNQPQHF. This chain links TRBV7-8 with TRBJ1-5; D not resolved. The length of the CDR3 is 15 residues. Germline lookup yields CDR1 SGHVS and CDR2 FQNEAQ. V lost 2 bases and J lost 0, with 8 bases in between.

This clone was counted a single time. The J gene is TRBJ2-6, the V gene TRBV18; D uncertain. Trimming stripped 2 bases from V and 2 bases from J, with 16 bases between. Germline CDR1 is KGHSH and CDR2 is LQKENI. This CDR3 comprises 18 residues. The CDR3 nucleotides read TGTGCCAGCTCACCATCTCGCCAGGTGATTACTGGGGCCAACGTCCTGACTTTC. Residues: CASSPSRQVITGANVLTF.

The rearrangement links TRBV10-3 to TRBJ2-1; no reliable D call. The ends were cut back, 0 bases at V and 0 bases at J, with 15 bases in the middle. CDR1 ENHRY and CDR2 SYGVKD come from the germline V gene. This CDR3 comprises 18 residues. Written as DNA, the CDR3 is TGTGCCATCAGTGAGTCGAAGGTGCTGACGAGCTCCTACAATGAGCAGTTCTTC. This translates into CAISESKVLTSSYNEQFF.

The CDR3 loop is CASSFGKPPGEQYF. CDR3 coding DNA: TGTGCCAGCAGCTTTGGTAAGCCACCGGGGGAGCAGTACTTC. The chain links TRBV13 to TRBJ2-7; D is perhaps TRBD2 (5 bases). The CDR3 has 14 residues. Trimming cost V 3 bases and J 7 bases, with 16 bases left between them. From germline, CDR1 is PRHDT and CDR2 FYEKMQ (reference sequence).

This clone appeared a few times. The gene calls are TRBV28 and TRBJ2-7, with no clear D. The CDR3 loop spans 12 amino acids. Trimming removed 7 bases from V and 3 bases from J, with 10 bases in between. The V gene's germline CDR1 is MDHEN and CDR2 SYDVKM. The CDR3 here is CASTQLGYEQYF. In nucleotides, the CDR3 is TGTGCCAGCACCCAATTGGGCTACGAGCAGTACTTC. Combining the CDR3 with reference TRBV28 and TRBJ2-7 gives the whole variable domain DVKVTQSSRYLVKRTGEKVFLECVQDMDHENMFWYRQDPGLGLRLIYFSYDVKMKEKGDIPEGYSVSREKKERFSLILESASTNQTSMYLCASTQLGYEQYFGPGTRLTVT.

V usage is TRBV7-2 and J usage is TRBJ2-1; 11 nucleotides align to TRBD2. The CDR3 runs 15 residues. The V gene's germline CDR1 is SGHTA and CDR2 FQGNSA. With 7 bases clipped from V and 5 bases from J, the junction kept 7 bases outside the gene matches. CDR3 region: CASTPLAGGHNEQFF. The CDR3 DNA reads TGTGCCAGCACCCCCCTAGCGGGAGGCCACAATGAGCAGTTCTTC.

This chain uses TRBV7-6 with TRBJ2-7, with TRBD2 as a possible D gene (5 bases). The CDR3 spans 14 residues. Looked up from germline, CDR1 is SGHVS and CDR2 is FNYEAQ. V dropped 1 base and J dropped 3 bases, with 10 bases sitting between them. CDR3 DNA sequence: TGTGCCAGCAGCTTAGTTGGTGAGGGCTACGAGCAGTACTTC. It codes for CASSLVGEGYEQYF.

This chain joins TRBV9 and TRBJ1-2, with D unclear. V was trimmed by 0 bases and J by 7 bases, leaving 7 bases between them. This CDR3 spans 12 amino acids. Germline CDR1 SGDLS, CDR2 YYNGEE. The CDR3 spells CASSVAGTGYTF. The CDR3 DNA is TGTGCCAGCAGCGTAGCTGGTACTGGCTACACCTTC.

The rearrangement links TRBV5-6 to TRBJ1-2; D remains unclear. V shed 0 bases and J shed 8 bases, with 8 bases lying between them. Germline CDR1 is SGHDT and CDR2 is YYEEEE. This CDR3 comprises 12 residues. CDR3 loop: CASSLAPYGYTF. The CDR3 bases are TGTGCCAGCAGCTTGGCCCCATACGGCTACACCTTC.

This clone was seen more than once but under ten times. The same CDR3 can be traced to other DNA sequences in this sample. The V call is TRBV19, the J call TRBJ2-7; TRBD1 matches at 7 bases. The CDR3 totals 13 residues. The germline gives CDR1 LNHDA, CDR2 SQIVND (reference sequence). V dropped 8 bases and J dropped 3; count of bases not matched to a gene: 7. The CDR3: CASSRTGSYEQYF. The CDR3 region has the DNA TGTGCCAGTTCCCGGACAGGAAGCTACGAGCAGTACTTC.